This TCR beta chain was captured in a study of blood T cell repertoires in COVID-19. Across the study: Collection of acute and convalescent COVID-19 samples took place in the United States, Italy and Spain.

As handled by the study authors: Amplification with reference gene primers provided the estimates of nucleated cell counts. Only in-frame clones appear in the TCRdb table, and some are missing; sequencing was by immunoSEQ multiplex PCR. V and J calls plus clone size are reproduced from that table; the DNA served to infer D and trimming. The repertoire consists of roughly 250,000 clones, with about 85% occurring once and the leading ten covering 0.85% to 1%. Germline values: CDR1 SGDLS, CDR2 YYNGEE. Trimming cost V 0 bases and J 1 base; bases outside gene matches: 13. This CDR3 is 19 amino acids long.

The chain joins TRBV9 to TRBJ1-2; 9 nucleotides agree with TRBD1. This clonotype originated in a human donor with COVID-19, enrolled during active disease. The donor label of this sample is uncertain. Sequences were obtained from peripheral blood. The CDR3 reads CASSVEKSDRGIFNYGYTF. Here the CDR3 DNA reads TGTGCCAGCAGCGTAGAAAAATCGGACAGGGGAATCTTTAACTATGGCTACACCTTC.